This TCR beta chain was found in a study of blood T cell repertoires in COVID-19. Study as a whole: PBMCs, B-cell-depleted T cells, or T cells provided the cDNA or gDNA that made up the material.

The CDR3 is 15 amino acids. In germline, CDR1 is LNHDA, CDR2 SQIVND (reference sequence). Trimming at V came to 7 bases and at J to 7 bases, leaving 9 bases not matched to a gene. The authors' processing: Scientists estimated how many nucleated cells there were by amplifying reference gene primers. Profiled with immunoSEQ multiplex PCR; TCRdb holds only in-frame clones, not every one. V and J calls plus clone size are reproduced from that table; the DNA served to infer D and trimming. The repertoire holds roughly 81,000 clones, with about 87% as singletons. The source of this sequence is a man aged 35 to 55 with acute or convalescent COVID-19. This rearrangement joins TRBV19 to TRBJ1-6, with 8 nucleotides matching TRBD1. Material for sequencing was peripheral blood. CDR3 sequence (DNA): TGTGCCAGTACCCCCGGACAGGGAGGGAATTCACCCCTCCACTTT. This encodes CASTPGQGGNSPLHF.